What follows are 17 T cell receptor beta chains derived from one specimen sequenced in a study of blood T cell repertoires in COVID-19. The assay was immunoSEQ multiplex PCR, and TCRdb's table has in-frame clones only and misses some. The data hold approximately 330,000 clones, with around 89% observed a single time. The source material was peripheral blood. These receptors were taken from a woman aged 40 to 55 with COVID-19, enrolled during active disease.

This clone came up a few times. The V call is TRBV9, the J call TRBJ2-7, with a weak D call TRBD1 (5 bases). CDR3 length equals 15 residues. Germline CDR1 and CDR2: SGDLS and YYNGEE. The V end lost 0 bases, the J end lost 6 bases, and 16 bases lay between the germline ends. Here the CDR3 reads CASSVEPLPTAEQYF. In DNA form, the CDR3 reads TGTGCCAGCAGCGTAGAACCCCTCCCGACAGCCGAGCAGTACTTC.

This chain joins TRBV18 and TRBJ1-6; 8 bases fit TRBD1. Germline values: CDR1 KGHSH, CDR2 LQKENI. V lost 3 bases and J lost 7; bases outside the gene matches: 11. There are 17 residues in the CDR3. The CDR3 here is CASSPHPGQGVNSPLHF. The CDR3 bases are TGTGCCAGCTCACCCCATCCCGGACAGGGCGTGAATTCACCCCTCCACTTT.

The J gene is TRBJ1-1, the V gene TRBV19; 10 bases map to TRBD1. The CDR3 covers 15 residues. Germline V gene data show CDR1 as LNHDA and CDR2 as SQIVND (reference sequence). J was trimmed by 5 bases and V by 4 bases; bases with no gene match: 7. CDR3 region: CASSKTDRGLTEAFF. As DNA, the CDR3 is TGTGCCAGTAGTAAAACCGACAGGGGGCTTACTGAAGCTTTCTTT.

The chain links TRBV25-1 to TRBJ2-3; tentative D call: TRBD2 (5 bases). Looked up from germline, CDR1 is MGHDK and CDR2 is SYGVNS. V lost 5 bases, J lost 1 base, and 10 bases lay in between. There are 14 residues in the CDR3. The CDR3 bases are TGTGCCAGCAGTCGGGGAGATGGCACAGATACGCAGTATTTT. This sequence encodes CASSRGDGTDTQYF.

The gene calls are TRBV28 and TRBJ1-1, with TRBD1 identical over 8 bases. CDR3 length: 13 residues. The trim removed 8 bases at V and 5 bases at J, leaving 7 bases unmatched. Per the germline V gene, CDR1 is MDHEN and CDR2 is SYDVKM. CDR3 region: CASDRGGGTEAFF. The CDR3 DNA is TGTGCCAGCGACAGGGGAGGAGGAACTGAAGCTTTCTTT.

This CDR3 reads CASSLGGGNGYTF. For the CDR3, the DNA is TGTGCCAGCAGCTTAGGCGGGGGGAATGGCTACACCTTC. This chain links TRBV7-2 with TRBJ1-2; weak D call: TRBD1 (5 bases). Germline-derived CDR1 and CDR2 are SGHTA and FQGNSA. The CDR3 is made up of 13 amino acids. The germline V and J ends were trimmed by 1 base and 6 bases, with 9 bases remaining between them.

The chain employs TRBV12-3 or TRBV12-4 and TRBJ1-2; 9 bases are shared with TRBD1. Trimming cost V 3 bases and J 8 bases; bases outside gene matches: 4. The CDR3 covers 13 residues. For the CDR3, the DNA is TGTGCCAGCAGTTTGGACAGGGGACGAGGCTACACCTTC. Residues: CASSLDRGRGYTF.

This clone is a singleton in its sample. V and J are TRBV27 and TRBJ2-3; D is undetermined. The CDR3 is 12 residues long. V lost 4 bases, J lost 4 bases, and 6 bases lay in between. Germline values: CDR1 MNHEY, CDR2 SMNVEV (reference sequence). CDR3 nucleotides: TGTGCCAGCAGTTCCCCCGCAGATACGCAGTATTTT. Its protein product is CASSSPADTQYF.

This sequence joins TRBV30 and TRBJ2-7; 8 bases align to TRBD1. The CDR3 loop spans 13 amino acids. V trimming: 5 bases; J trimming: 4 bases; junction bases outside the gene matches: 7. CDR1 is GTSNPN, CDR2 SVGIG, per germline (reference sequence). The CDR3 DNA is TGTGCCTGGGCAGGGGGCTACTTTTACGAGCAGTACTTC. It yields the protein CAWAGGYFYEQYF.

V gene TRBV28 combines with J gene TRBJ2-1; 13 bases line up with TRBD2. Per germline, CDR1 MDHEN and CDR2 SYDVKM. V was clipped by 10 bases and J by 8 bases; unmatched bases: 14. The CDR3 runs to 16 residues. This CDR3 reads CAISGTSGGGTHEQFF. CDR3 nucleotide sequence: TGTGCCATCTCGGGAACTAGCGGGGGGGGGACCCATGAGCAGTTCTTC.

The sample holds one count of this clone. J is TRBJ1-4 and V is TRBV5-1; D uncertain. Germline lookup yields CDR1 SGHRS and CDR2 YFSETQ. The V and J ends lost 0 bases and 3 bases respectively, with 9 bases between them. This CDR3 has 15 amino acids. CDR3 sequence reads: CASSLVASPNEKLFF. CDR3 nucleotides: TGCGCCAGCAGCTTGGTAGCTTCCCCTAATGAAAAACTGTTTTTT.

This CDR3 reads CASTNLGAGGGYGYTF. The CDR3 DNA reads as TGTGCCAGCACCAACTTGGGGGCGGGGGGCGGATATGGCTACACCTTC. The gene calls are TRBV27 and TRBJ1-2, with D perhaps TRBD1 (6 bases). V was trimmed by 7 bases and J by 5 bases, leaving 23 bases between them. Germline V lookup: CDR1 MNHEY, CDR2 SMNVEV (reference sequence). The length of the CDR3 is 16 residues.

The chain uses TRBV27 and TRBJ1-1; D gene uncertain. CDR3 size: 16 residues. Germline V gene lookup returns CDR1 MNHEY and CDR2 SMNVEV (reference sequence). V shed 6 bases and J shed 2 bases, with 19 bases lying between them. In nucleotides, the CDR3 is TGTGCCAGCAGCAACGGAGTCCTCATAACAAACACTGAAGCTTTCTTT. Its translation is CASSNGVLITNTEAFF.

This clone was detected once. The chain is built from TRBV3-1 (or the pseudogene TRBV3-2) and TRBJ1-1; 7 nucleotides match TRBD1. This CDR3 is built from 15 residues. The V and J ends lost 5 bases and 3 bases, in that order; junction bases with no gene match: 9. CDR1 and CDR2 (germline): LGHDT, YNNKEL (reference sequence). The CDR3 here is CASSARQGPYTEAFF. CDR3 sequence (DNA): TGTGCCAGCAGCGCTCGACAGGGTCCCTACACTGAAGCTTTCTTT.

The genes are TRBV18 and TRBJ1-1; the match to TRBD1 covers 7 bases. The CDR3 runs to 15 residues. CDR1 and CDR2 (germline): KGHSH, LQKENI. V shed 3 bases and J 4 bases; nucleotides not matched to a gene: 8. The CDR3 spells CASSPRQGVGTEAFF. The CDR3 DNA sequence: TGTGCCAGCTCACCTCGACAGGGCGTTGGCACTGAAGCTTTCTTT. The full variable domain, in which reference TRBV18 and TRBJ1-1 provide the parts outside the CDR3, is NAGVMQNPRHLVRRRGQEARLRCSPMKGHSHVYWYRQLPEEGLKFMVYLQKENIIDESGMPKERFSAEFPKEGPSILRIQQVVRGDSAAYFCASSPRQGVGTEAFFGQGTRLTVV.

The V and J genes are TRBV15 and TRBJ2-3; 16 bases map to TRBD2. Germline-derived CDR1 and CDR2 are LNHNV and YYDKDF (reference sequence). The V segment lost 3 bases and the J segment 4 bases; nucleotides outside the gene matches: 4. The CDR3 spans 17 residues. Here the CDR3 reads CATSRGLAGGRADTQYF. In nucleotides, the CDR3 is TGTGCCACCAGCAGGGGACTAGCGGGGGGGCGCGCAGATACGCAGTATTTT.

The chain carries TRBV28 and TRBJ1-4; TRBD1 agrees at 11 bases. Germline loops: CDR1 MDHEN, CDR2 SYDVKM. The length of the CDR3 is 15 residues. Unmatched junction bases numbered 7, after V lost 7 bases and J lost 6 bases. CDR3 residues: CASTNGGQGDEKLFF. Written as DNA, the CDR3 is TGTGCCAGCACCAACGGGGGACAGGGGGATGAAAAACTGTTTTTT.